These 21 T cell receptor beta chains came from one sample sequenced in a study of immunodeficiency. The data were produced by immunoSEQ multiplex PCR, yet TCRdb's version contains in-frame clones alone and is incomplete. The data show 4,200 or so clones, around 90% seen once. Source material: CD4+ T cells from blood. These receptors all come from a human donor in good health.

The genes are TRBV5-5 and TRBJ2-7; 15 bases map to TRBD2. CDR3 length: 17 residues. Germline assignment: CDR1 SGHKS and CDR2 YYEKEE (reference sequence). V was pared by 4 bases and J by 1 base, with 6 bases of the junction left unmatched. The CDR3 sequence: CASSPGTSGGNSYEQYF. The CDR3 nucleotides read TGTGCCAGCAGCCCCGGGACTAGCGGGGGGAATTCCTACGAGCAGTACTTC.

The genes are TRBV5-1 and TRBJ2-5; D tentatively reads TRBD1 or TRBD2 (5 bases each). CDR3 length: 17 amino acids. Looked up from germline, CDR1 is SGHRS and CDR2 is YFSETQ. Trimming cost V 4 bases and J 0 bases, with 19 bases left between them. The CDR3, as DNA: TGCGCCAGCAGCCTGGAGGCGGCAGGGCATTACCAAGAGACCCAGTACTTC. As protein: CASSLEAAGHYQETQYF.

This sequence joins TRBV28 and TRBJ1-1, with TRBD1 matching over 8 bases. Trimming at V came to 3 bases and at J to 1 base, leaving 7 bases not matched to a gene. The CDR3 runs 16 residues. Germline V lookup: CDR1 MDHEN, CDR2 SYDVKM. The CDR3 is CASSLWAGGANTEAFF. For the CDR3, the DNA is TGTGCCAGCAGTTTGTGGGCAGGGGGCGCGAACACTGAAGCTTTCTTT.

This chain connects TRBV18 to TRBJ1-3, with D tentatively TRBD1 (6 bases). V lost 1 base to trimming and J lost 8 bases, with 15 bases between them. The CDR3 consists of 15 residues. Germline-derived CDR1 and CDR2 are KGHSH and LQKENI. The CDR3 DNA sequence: TGTGCCAGCTCACCACGGGGGGGCTTTAGGGACACCATATATTTT. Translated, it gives CASSPRGGFRDTIYF.

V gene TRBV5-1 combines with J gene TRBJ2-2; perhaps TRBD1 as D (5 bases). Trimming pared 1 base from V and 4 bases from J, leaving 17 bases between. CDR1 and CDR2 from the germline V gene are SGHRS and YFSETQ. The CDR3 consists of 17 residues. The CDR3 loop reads CASSLYGQGMTTGELFF. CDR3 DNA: TGCGCCAGCAGCTTGTATGGTCAGGGCATGACCACCGGGGAGCTGTTTTTT.

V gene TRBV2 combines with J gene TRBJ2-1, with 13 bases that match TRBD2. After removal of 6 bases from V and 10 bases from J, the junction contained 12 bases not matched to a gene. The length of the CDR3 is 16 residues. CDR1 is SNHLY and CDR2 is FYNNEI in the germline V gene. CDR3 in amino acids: CASSVGGLAGRGEQFF. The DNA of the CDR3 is TGTGCCAGCAGCGTGGGGGGACTAGCGGGAAGGGGCGAGCAGTTCTTC.

CDR3 sequence (DNA): TGCGCCAGCAGCCAATCTGATCTGGGCTATGGCTACACCTTC. It encodes CASSQSDLGYGYTF. This rearrangement joins TRBV4-1 to TRBJ1-2; no reliable D call. The CDR3 extends over 14 amino acids. CDR1 MGHRA and CDR2 YSYEKL come from the germline V gene. Trimming stripped 2 bases from V and 4 bases from J, with 11 bases between.

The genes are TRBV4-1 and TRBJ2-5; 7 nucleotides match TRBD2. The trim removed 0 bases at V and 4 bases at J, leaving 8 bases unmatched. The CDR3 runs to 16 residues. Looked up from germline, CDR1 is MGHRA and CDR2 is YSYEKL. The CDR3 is CASSQDGRGEGETQYF. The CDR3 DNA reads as TGCGCCAGCAGCCAAGATGGTCGGGGGGAAGGAGAGACCCAGTACTTC.

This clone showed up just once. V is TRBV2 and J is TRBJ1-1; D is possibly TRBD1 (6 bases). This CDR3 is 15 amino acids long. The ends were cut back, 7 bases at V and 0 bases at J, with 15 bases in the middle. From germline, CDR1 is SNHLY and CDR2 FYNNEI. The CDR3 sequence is CASTKVGDMNTEAFF. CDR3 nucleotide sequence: TGTGCCAGCACCAAGGTGGGGGACATGAACACTGAAGCTTTCTTT.

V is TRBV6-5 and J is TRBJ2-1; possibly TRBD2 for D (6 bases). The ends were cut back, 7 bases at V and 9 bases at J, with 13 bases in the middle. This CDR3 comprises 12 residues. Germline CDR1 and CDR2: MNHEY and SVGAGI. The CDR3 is CASTKGRGEQFF. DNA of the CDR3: TGTGCCAGCACCAAGGGGCGGGGTGAGCAGTTCTTC.

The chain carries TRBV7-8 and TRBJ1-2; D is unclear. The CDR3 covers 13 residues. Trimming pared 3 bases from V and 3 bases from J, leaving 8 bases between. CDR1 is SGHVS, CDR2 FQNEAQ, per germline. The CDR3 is CASSLRTDYGYTF. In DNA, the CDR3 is TGTGCCAGCAGCTTGAGGACGGACTATGGCTACACCTTC.

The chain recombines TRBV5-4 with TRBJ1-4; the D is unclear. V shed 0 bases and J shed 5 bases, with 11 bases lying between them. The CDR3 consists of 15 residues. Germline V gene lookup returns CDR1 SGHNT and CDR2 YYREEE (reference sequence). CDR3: CASSLAPAKNEKLFF. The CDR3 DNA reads TGTGCCAGCAGCTTGGCCCCGGCCAAAAATGAAAAACTGTTTTTT.

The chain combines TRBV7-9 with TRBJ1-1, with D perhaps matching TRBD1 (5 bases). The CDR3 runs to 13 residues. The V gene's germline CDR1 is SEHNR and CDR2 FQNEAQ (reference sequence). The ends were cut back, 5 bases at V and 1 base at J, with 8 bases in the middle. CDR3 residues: CASSLGQNTEAFF. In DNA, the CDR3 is TGTGCCAGCAGCCTCGGACAGAACACTGAAGCTTTCTTT. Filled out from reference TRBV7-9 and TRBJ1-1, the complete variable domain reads DTGVSQNPRHKITKRGQNVTFRCDPISEHNRLYWYRQTLGQGPEFLTYFQNEAQLEKSRLLSDRFSAERPKGSFSTLEIQRTEQGDSAMYLCASSLGQNTEAFFGQGTRLTVV.

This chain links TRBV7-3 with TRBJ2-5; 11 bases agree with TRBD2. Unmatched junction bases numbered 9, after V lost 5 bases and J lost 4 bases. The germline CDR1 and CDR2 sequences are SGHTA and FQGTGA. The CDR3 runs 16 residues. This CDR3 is CASSPGGSGRAETQYF. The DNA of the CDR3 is TGTGCCAGCAGCCCCGGGGGTAGCGGGAGGGCAGAGACCCAGTACTTC. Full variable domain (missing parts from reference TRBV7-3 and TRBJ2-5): GAGVSQTPSNKVTEKGKYVELRCDPISGHTALYWYRQSLGQGPEFLIYFQGTGAADDSGLPNDRFFAVRPEGSVSTLKIQRTERGDSAVYLCASSPGGSGRAETQYFGPGTRLLVL.

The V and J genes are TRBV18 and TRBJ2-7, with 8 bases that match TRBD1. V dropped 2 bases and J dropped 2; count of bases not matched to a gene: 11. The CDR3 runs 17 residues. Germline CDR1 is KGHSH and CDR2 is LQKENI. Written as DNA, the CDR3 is TGTGCCAGCTCACCAGCCTTCCTCGGACAGGGACCCTACGAGCAGTACTTC. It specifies CASSPAFLGQGPYEQYF.

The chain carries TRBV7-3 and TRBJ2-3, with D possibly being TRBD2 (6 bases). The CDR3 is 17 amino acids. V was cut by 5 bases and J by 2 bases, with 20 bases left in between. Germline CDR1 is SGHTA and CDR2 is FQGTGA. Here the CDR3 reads CASSKGPRDSPTDTQYF. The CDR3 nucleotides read TGTGCCAGCAGCAAGGGCCCGCGGGACTCCCCCACAGATACGCAGTATTTT.

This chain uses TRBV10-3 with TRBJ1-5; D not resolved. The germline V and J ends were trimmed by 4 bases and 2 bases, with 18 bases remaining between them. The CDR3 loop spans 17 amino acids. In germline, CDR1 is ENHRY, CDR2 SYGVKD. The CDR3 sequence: CAISVSGGPGGNQPQHF. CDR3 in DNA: TGTGCCATCAGTGTGTCGGGTGGACCGGGCGGCAATCAGCCCCAGCATTTT.

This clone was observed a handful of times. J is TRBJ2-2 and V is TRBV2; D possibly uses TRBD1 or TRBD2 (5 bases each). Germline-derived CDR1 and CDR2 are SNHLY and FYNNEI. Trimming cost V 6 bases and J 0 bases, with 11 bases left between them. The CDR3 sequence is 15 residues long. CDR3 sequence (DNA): TGTGCCAGCAGGGAGGACACCCCGAACACCGGGGAGCTGTTTTTT. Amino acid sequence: CASREDTPNTGELFF.

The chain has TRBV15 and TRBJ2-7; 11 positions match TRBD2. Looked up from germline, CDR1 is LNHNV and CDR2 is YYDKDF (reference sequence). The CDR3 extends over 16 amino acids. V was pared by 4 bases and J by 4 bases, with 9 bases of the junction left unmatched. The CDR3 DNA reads TGTGCCACCAGCACCCCCGGGACTAGCGGTCGGTACGAGCAGTACTTC. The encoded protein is CATSTPGTSGRYEQYF.

The CDR3 region has the DNA TGTGCCACCAGCGGACGCGGGGGGGCTACGGGAGACATTCAGTACTTC. Its protein is CATSGRGGATGDIQYF. The gene calls are TRBV15 and TRBJ2-4; 9 positions agree with TRBD2. The germline V gene encodes CDR1 LNHNV and CDR2 YYDKDF (reference sequence). The length of the CDR3 is 16 residues. Trimming took 5 bases from V and 8 from J; bases not matched to a gene: 13.

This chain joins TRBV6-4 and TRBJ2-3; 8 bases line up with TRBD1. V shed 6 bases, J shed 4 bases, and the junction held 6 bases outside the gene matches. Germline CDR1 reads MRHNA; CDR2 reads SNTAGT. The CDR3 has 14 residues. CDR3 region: CASRVQGAADTQYF. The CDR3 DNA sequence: TGTGCCAGCAGAGTTCAGGGGGCCGCAGATACGCAGTATTTT.